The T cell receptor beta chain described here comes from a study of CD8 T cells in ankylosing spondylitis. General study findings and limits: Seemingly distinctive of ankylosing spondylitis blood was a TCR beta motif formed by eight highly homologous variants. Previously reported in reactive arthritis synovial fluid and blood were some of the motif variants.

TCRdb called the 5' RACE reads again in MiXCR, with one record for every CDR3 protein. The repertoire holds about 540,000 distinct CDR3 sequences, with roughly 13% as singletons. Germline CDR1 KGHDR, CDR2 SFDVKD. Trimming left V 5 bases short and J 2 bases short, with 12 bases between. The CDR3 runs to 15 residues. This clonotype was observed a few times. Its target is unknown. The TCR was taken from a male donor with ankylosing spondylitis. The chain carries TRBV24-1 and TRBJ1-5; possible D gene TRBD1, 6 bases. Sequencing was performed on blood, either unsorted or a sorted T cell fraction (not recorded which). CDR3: CATSAAGEGNQPQHF. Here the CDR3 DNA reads TGTGCCACCAGTGCCGCAGGGGAGGGCAATCAGCCCCAGCATTTT.